Listed below are T cell receptor beta chains from one sample, sequenced in a study of T cell responses to AZD1222 COVID-19 vaccine. Method: immunoSEQ multiplex PCR; TCRdb's copy keeps in-frame clones and lacks some. The sample consists of approximately 150,000 clones, roughly 87% of them appearing once. The specimen was peripheral blood, collected 28 days after the second AZD1222 dose. All receptors derive from an adult who received the AZD1222 COVID-19 vaccine. The CDR3 runs from the conserved cysteine through the conserved F or W. Fields, in order: V gene, CDR3 protein.

TRBV6-4	CASSKEGNTEAFF
TRBV6-1	CASSAYSGGAADTQYF
TRBV19	CASSAQQSKLIMNTEAFF
TRBV2	CASRTGTANSPLHF
TRBV18	CASSPARGGTGANVLTF
TRBV28	CASSTGTVGYGYTF
TRBV6-5	CASSRRGGPAETQYF
TRBV7-9	CASSPRTANEKLFF
TRBV5-8	CASSLGSSYNEQFF
TRBV9	CASSVAMASGSTDTQYF
TRBV7-2	CASSLEPLHSNQPQHF
TRBV2	CASSTRWWGGETQYF
TRBV27	CATRGWTVDTQYF
TRBV4-2	CASSQVRGTDTQYF
TRBV7-9	CASSLGEGRVNQPQHF
TRBV7-2	CASRPTGGVDQPQHF
TRBV7-9	CASSLPQGYEQYF
TRBV11-3	CASSFASGKGNEQFF
TRBV2	CASSEGPGQMNRRDEKLFF
TRBV30	CAWGSGGSTDTQYF
TRBV5-3	CARSLEWIKGRQNSNQPQHF
TRBV20-1	CSASSAEGGADTQYF
TRBV14	CASSPQRISNYGYTF
TRBV30	CAWSQMYNYGYTF
TRBV6-5	CASSYSFGGLEAFF
TRBV28	CASSYRAGYTF
TRBV7-2	CASSLLGGTGELFF
TRBV2	CASRGWGEVDQPQHF
TRBV2	CASTAEQGNEQFF
TRBV5-4	CASSIAGGRYEQYF
TRBV19	CASSIERGGPYEQYF
TRBV3-1/TRBV3-2	CASSLTPSGGNNEQFF
TRBV5-1	CASSLSGTLQETQYF
TRBV29-1	CSVYSGTGGPGFGAFF
TRBV6-5	CASRRTGGSNQPQHF
TRBV5-1	CASSLQGPSRTGELFF
TRBV1	CTSSQEGPGSAQGRGSNQPQHF
TRBV28	CASSLGSTYEQYF
TRBV2	CASIDRGAGQNEKLFF
TRBV28	CASSLNGAAYEQYF
TRBV5-4	CASSPDRGNNSPLHF
TRBV7-9	CASSSRDGNEKLFF
TRBV5-1	CASSLEARSTEAFF
TRBV4-1	CASSQVDTAPYEQYF
TRBV28	CASRIGRPYEQYF
TRBV11-2	CASSLLQREGNEQFF
TRBV4-2	CASSQDRSGWELFF
TRBV5-1	CASSPPIAGDTDTQYF
TRBV15	CATSRAGQGRETQYF
TRBV5-1	CASSFNTYEQYF
TRBV19	CASSTNRETQYF
TRBV11-2	CASSLHLNTEAFF
TRBV4-2	CASSHPGQGMFNSPLHF
TRBV28	CASEVSGANVLTF
TRBV19	CASAGDRREAFF
TRBV4-3	CASSQIVQETQYF
TRBV4-1	CASSQDWGTREAFF
TRBV7-9	CASSFGTDTQYF
TRBV19	CASRTNNYGYTF